This T cell receptor beta chain was recovered during a study of Tregs in tolerant kidney transplant recipients. Notes on the study in general: Tolerant patients' donor-specific Tregs expanded beyond overall Tregs, suggesting antigen-driven growth.

Here immunoSEQ multiplex PCR was the method, and the copy in TCRdb shows in-frame clones only, minus some. The sample carries about 110,000 clones, around 90% recorded once. A word on this clone: What it binds is unknown.

Germline V gene data show CDR1 as SGHAT and CDR2 as FQDESV (reference sequence). V lost 2 bases and J 0 bases, leaving 4 bases between the germline ends. This CDR3 is 13 amino acids long. The sequencing used CD4+ T cells from blood, collected before the transplant. The V call is TRBV11-1, the J call TRBJ1-1; D gene ambiguous. The TCR comes from a human donor who received a combined kidney and bone marrow transplant. CDR3 sequence (DNA): TGTGCCAGCAGCTTACACATGAACACTGAAGCTTTCTTT. Its protein product is CASSLHMNTEAFF.